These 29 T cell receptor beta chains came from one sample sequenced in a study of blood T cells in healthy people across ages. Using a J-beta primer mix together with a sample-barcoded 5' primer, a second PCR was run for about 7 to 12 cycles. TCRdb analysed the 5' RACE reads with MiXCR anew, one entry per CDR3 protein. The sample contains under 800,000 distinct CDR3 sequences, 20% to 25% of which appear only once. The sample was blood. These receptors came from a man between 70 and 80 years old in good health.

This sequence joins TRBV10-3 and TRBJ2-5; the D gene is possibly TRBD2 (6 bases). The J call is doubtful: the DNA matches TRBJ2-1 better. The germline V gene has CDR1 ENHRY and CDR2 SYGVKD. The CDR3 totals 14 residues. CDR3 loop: CAISESGGRNEQFF. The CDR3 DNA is TGTGCCATCAGTGAGTCGGGTGGGAGGAATGAGCAGTTCTTC.

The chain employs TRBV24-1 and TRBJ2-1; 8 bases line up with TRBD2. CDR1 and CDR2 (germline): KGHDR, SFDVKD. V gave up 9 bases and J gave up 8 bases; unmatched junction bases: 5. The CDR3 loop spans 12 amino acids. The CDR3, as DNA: TGTGCCACCTCGTCAGCGGGAGATGAGCAGTTCTTC. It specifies CATSSAGDEQFF.

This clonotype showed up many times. In DNA, the CDR3 is TGCAGTGCTAGAGCCACGACAGTCTCCTACAATGAGCAGTTCTTC. It is translated as CSARATTVSYNEQFF. V gene TRBV20-1 combines with J gene TRBJ2-1, with D tentatively TRBD1 (5 bases). Germline assignment: CDR1 DFQATT and CDR2 SNEGSKA (reference sequence). This CDR3 is built from 15 residues. V was pared by 1 base and J by 0 bases, with 10 bases between.

This CDR3 reads CASSFENIQYF. CDR3 DNA: TGCGCCAGCAGCTTTGAAAACATTCAGTACTTC. The J gene is TRBJ2-4, the V gene TRBV5-1, with D unclear. V shed 2 bases and J shed 5 bases, with 2 bases lying between them. Germline CDR1 and CDR2: SGHRS and YFSETQ. CDR3 length: 11 residues.

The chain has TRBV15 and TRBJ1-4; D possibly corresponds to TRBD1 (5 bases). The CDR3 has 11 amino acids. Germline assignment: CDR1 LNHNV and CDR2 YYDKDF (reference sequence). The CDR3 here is CAGAGSEKLFF. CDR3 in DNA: TGTGCAGGGGCGGGGAGTGAAAAACTGTTTTTT.

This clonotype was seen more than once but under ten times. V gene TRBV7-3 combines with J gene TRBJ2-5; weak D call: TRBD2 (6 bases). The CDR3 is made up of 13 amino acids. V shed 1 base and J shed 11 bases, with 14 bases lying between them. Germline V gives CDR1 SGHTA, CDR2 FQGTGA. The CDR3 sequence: CASSLNFGREQYF. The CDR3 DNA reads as TGTGCCAGCAGCTTAAACTTTGGTCGGGAGCAGTACTTC. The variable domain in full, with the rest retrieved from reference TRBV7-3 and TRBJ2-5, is GAGVSQTPSNKVTEKGKYVELRCDPISGHTALYWYRQSLGQGPEFLIYFQGTGAADDSGLPNDRFFAVRPEGSVSTLKIQRTERGDSAVYLCASSLNFGREQYFGPGTRLLVL.

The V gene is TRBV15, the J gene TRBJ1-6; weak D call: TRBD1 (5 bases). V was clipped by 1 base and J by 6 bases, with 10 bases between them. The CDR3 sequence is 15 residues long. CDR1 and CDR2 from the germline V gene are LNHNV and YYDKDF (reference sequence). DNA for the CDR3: TGTGCCACCAGCAGAGTTGCAGGGCGTAATTCACCCCTCCACTTT. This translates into CATSRVAGRNSPLHF.

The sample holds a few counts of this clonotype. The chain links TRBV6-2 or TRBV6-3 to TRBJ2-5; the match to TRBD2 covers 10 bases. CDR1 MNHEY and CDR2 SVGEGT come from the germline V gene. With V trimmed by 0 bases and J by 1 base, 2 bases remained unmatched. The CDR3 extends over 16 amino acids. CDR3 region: CASSYSTSGRQETQYF. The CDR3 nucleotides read TGTGCCAGCAGTTACTCGACTAGCGGGCGCCAAGAGACCCAGTACTTC.

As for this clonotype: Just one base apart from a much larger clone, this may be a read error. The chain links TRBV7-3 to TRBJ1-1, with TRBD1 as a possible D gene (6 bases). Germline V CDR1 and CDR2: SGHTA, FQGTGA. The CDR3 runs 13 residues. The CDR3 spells CASSIQGNTAAFF. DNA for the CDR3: TGTGCCAGCAGCATACAGGGAAACACTGCAGCTTTCTTT.

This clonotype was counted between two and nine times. For the CDR3, the DNA is TGTGCCAGCAGTGCCCAAGGTTCCGGGGTTCGGGGGGAGACCCAGTACTTC. Amino acids: CASSAQGSGVRGETQYF. The chain has TRBV2 and TRBJ2-5; a possible D gene is TRBD2 (6 bases). Germline assignment: CDR1 SNHLY and CDR2 FYNNEI. This CDR3 comprises 17 residues. The V end was cut by 4 bases, the J end by 5 bases, with 23 bases between.

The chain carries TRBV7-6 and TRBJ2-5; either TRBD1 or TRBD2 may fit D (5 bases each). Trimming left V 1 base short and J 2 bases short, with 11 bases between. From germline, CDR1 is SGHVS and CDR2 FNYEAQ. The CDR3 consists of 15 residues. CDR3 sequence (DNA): TGTGCCAGCAGCTTAGATGGGGGAGATCAAGAGACCCAGTACTTC. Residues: CASSLDGGDQETQYF.

CDR3 region: CASSLLRQGASVGYTF. The CDR3 DNA follows: TGTGCCAGCAGCTTGCTAAGACAGGGGGCGTCGGTTGGCTACACCTTC. The rearrangement joins TRBV7-2 to TRBJ1-2; 10 nucleotides line up with TRBD1. Germline V CDR1 and CDR2: SGHTA, FQGNSA. The CDR3 is 16 amino acids. J gave up 7 bases and V 3 bases, and 11 bases lay outside the gene matches.

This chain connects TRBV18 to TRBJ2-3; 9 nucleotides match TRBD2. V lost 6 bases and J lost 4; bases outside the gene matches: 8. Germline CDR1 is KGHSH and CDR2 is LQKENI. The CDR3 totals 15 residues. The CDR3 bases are TGTGCCAGCTCCCCGGTAGCGGGAGACTCAGATACGCAGTATTTT. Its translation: CASSPVAGDSDTQYF.

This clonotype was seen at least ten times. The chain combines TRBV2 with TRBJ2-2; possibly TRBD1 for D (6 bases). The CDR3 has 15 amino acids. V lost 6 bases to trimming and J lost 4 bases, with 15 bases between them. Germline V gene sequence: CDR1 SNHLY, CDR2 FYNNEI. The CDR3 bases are TGTGCCAGCAGAACCGGGACATTACCCACCGGGGAGCTGTTTTTT. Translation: CASRTGTLPTGELFF.

The CDR3 nucleotides are TGTGCCAGCAGTTTATTCCAGGGAAACTATGGCTACACCTTC. It yields the protein CASSLFQGNYGYTF. This rearrangement joins TRBV28 to TRBJ1-2; perhaps TRBD1 as D (5 bases). This CDR3 spans 14 amino acids. V was clipped by 1 base and J by 2 bases, with 8 bases between them. CDR1 and CDR2 from the germline V gene are MDHEN and SYDVKM.

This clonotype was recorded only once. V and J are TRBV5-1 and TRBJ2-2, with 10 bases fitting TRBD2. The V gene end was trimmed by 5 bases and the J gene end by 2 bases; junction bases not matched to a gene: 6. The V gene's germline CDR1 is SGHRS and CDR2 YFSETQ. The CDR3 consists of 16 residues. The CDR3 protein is CASSSTSGANTGELFF. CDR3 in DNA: TGCGCCAGCAGTTCTACTAGCGGGGCAAACACCGGGGAGCTGTTTTTT. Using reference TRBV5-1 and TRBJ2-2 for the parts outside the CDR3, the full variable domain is KAGVTQTPRYLIKTRGQQVTLSCSPISGHRSVSWYQQTPGQGLQFLFEYFSETQRNKGNFPGRFSGRQFSNSRSEMNVSTLELGDSALYLCASSSTSGANTGELFFGEGSRLTVL.

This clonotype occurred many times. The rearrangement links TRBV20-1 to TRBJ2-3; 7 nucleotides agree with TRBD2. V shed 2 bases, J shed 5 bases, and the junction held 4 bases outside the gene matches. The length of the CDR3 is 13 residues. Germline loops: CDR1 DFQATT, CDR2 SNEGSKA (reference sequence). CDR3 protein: CSARRDYRDTQYF. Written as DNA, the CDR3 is TGCAGTGCTAGACGGGACTATCGAGATACGCAGTATTTT.

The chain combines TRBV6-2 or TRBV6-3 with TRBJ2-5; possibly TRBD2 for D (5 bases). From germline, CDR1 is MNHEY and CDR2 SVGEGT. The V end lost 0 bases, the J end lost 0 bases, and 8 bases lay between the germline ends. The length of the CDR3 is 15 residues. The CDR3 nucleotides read TGTGCCAGCAGTTACTCGAGAGCGGACCAAGAGACCCAGTACTTC. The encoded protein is CASSYSRADQETQYF.

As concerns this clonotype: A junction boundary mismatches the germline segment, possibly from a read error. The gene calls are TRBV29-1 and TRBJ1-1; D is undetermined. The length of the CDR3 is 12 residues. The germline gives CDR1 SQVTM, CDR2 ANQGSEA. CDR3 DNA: TGCAGTGTTGAAGGTTTGAACACTGAAGCTTTCTTT. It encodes CSVEGLNTEAFF.

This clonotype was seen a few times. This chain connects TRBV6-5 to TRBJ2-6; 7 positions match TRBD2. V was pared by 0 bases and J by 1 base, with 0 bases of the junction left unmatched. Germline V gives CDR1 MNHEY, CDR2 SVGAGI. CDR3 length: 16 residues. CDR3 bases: TGTGCCAGCAGTTACTCGGGGGGGTCTGGGGCCAACGTCCTGACTTTC. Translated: CASSYSGGSGANVLTF.

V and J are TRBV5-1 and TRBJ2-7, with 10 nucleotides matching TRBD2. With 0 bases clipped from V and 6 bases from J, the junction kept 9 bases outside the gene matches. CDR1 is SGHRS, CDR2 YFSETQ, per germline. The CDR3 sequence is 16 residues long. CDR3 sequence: CASSLEPSGSLSEQYF. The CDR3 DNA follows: TGCGCCAGCAGCTTGGAACCTAGCGGGAGTCTTAGCGAGCAGTACTTC. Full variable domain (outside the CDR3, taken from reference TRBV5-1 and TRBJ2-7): KAGVTQTPRYLIKTRGQQVTLSCSPISGHRSVSWYQQTPGQGLQFLFEYFSETQRNKGNFPGRFSGRQFSNSRSEMNVSTLELGDSALYLCASSLEPSGSLSEQYFGPGTRLTVT.

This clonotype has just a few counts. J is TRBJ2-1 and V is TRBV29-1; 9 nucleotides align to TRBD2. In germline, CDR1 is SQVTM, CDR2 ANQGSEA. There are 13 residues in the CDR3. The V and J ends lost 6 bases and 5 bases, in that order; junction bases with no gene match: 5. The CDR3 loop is CSVRLADHNEQFF. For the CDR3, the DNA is TGCAGCGTCCGACTAGCGGATCACAATGAGCAGTTCTTC.

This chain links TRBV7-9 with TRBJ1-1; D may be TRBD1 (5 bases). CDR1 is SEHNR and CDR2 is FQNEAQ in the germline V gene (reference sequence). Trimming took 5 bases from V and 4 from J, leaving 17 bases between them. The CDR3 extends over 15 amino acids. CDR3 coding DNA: TGTGCCAGCAGCCAGGGAGGAGGGAGTGGCACTGAAGCTTTCTTT. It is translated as CASSQGGGSGTEAFF.

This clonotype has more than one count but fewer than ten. The CDR3 DNA follows: TGTGCCAGCATCCCCCTAGCGTCTAGCACAGATACGCAGTATTTT. It encodes CASIPLASSTDTQYF. The V gene is TRBV28, the J gene TRBJ2-3, with D possibly TRBD2 on 6 matching bases. The CDR3 runs to 15 residues. The V gene's germline CDR1 is MDHEN and CDR2 SYDVKM. Deletions cut 7 bases from V and 0 bases from J, with 14 bases between.

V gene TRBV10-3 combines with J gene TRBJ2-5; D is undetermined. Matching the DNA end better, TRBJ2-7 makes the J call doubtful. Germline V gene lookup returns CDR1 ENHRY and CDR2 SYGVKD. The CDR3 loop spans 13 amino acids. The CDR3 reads CAISESLSYEQYF. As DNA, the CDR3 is TGTGCCATCAGTGAGTCACTATCCTACGAGCAGTACTTC.

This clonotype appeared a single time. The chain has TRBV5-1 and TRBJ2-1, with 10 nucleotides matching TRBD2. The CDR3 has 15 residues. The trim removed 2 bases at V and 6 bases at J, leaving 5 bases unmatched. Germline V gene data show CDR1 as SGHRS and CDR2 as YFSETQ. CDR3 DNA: TGCGCCAGCAGCTTTGCCAGCGGGAGGGTCAATGAGCAGTTCTTC. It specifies CASSFASGRVNEQFF.

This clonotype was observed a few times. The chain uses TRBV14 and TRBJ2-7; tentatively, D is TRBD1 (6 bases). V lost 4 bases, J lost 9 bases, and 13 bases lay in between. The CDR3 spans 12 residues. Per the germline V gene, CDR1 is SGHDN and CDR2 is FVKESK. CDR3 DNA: TGTGCCAGCAGCCGGACGGACAGATCGCAGTACTTC. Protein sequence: CASSRTDRSQYF.

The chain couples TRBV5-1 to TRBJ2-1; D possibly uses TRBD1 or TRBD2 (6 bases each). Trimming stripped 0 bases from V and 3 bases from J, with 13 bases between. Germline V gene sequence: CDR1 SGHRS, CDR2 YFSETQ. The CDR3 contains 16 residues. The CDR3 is CASSLAVGGGYNEQFF. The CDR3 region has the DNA TGCGCCAGCAGCTTGGCCGTCGGAGGGGGCTACAATGAGCAGTTCTTC.

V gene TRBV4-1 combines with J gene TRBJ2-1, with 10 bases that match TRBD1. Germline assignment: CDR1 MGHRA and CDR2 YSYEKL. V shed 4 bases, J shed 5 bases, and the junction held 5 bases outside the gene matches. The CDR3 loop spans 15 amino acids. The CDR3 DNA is TGCGCCAGCAGCCGATCGGGACAGGGGAACAATGAGCAGTTCTTC. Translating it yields CASSRSGQGNNEQFF.